These 17 T cell receptor beta chains share one sample of origin, sequenced in a study of cytomegalovirus exposure and HLA in healthy donors. PCR involved 60 Vbeta and 13 Jbeta primers. Libraries were prepared by immunoSEQ multiplex PCR; TCRdb keeps only in-frame clonotypes and omits some of them. Here the sample spans 140,000 to 150,000 clones, 68% being singletons. Sequencing was carried out using PBMCs. The receptors shown here come from a man aged 55-75 years in good health and CMV-seronegative.

The CDR3 DNA reads TGTGCCAGCAGTTACTCGAGCAAAAAGTTTTTGGCCCAGCATTTT. Protein product: CASSYSSKKFLAQHF. The V gene is TRBV6-5, the J gene TRBJ1-5, with D uncertain. The CDR3 runs to 15 residues. V dropped 0 bases and J dropped 11 bases, with 17 bases sitting between them. Germline loops: CDR1 MNHEY, CDR2 SVGAGI.

This clone was recorded a few times. V is TRBV27 and J is TRBJ2-7; TRBD1 matches at 8 bases. The CDR3 spans 15 residues. V was pared by 4 bases and J by 0 bases, with 5 bases of the junction left unmatched. CDR1 and CDR2 from the germline V gene are MNHEY and SMNVEV (reference sequence). The DNA for the CDR3 is TGTGCCAGCAGTTCCCGGGACAGGCACTCCTACGAGCAGTACTTC. Its translation: CASSSRDRHSYEQYF.

The V call is TRBV29-1, the J call TRBJ2-2, with D possibly TRBD2 on 5 matching bases. Looked up from germline, CDR1 is SQVTM and CDR2 is ANQGSEA. The CDR3 runs 12 residues. The V end was cut by 6 bases, the J end by 1 base, with 6 bases between. The CDR3 here is CSVRENTGELFF. The CDR3 DNA reads TGCAGCGTCCGGGAGAACACCGGGGAGCTGTTTTTT.

V usage is TRBV27 and J usage is TRBJ2-7; possible D gene TRBD1, 5 bases. Germline V gene data show CDR1 as MNHEY and CDR2 as SMNVEV (reference sequence). Trimming stripped 7 bases from V and 1 base from J, with 17 bases between. CDR3 length: 15 amino acids. The CDR3 loop is CASTGSGRKSYEQYF. The CDR3 DNA reads as TGTGCCAGCACCGGGTCAGGGCGCAAGTCCTACGAGCAGTACTTC.

The DNA for the CDR3 is TGTGCCAGCAGATCGAGCGGGGGCTACGAGCAGTACTTC. This codes for CASRSSGGYEQYF. The genes are TRBV28 and TRBJ2-7; TRBD2 aligns across 8 bases. V gave up 6 bases and J gave up 3 bases; unmatched junction bases: 4. This CDR3 contains 13 residues. CDR1 is MDHEN, CDR2 SYDVKM, per germline.

The V and J genes are TRBV15 and TRBJ2-5, with D possibly being TRBD2 (5 bases). The germline V gene encodes CDR1 LNHNV and CDR2 YYDKDF (reference sequence). The CDR3 consists of 15 residues. Trimming left V 1 base short and J 11 bases short, with 20 bases between. The CDR3 loop reads CATSRGAAGGEEQYF. Here the CDR3 DNA reads TGTGCCACCAGCAGAGGTGCGGCGGGTGGAGAGGAGCAGTACTTC.

This rearrangement joins TRBV6-4 to TRBJ2-6; no definite D call. This CDR3 is built from 12 residues. Per the germline V gene, CDR1 is MRHNA and CDR2 is SNTAGT. The CDR3 nucleotides are TGTGGGGCGAACTCTGGGGCCAACGTCCTGACTTTC. Translating it yields CGANSGANVLTF.

This clone was recorded a few times. The rearrangement links TRBV25-1 to TRBJ2-1; D possibly corresponds to TRBD1 (5 bases). Germline V CDR1 and CDR2: MGHDK, SYGVNS. Between the trimmed V and J ends, which lost 3 bases and 10 bases, there was a span of 10 bases. There are 12 residues in the CDR3. This chain's CDR3 is CASSETEREQFF. The DNA of the CDR3 is TGTGCCAGCAGTGAGACAGAACGGGAGCAGTTCTTC. The complete variable domain, with remaining parts taken from reference TRBV25-1 and TRBJ2-1, reads EADIYQTPRYLVIGTGKKITLECSQTMGHDKMYWYQQDPGMELHLIHYSYGVNSTEKGDLSSESTVSRIRTEHFPLTLESARPSHTSQYLCASSETEREQFFGPGTRLTVL.

This clone was counted once. The chain uses TRBV6-1 and TRBJ1-6; D gene ambiguous. Between the trimmed V and J ends, which lost 0 bases and 7 bases, there was a span of 10 bases. The length of the CDR3 is 15 residues. Germline-derived CDR1 and CDR2 are MNHNS and SASEGT. Here the CDR3 DNA reads TGTGCCAGCAGTGAAGCGGGCACTTACAATTCACCCCTCCACTTT. It translates to CASSEAGTYNSPLHF.

This clone was seen more than once but under ten times. The chain employs TRBV28 and TRBJ2-5; 8 nucleotides match TRBD1. Germline CDR1 reads MDHEN; CDR2 reads SYDVKM. V shed 6 bases, J shed 5 bases, and the junction held 11 bases outside the gene matches. This CDR3 region has 15 residues. The CDR3 DNA reads TGTGCCAGCAGCCCCTGGACAGGGATCGGCGAGACCCAGTACTTC. Its protein product is CASSPWTGIGETQYF.

The V call is TRBV6-5, the J call TRBJ2-3, with 9 bases that match TRBD1. V lost 1 base, J lost 1 base, and 3 bases stayed unmatched. Germline V gives CDR1 MNHEY, CDR2 SVGAGI. The CDR3 length is 16 residues. The CDR3 is CASSYLQGAGTDTQYF. The CDR3 DNA reads TGTGCCAGCAGTTACTTACAGGGGGCCGGCACAGATACGCAGTATTTT.

The chain carries TRBV10-3 and TRBJ2-5; 14 bases are shared with TRBD2. This CDR3 is built from 14 residues. The germline CDR1 and CDR2 sequences are ENHRY and SYGVKD. The J segment lost 5 bases and the V segment lost 8 bases, leaving 4 bases of the junction unmatched. CDR3 nucleotide sequence: TGTGCCATCCGACTAGCGGGAGGGCCGGAGACCCAGTACTTC. As protein: CAIRLAGGPETQYF.

This clone was counted only a few times. V is TRBV18 and J is TRBJ2-3, with 12 bases that match TRBD2. V lost 3 bases to trimming and J lost 1 base; unmatched junction nucleotides: 8. The V gene's germline CDR1 is KGHSH and CDR2 LQKENI. This CDR3 region has 18 residues. The CDR3 loop is CASSPRTSGILGTDTQYF. CDR3 coding DNA: TGTGCCAGCTCACCCCGGACTAGCGGGATCCTTGGCACAGATACGCAGTATTTT.

There are a few counts of this clone. The genes are TRBV6-4 and TRBJ2-2, with D possibly matching TRBD1 (6 bases). CDR3 length equals 14 residues. Per germline, CDR1 MRHNA and CDR2 SNTAGT. Trimming took 6 bases from V and 0 from J, leaving 8 bases between them. As DNA, the CDR3 is TGTGCCAGCAGAACAGGGTCGAACACCGGGGAGCTGTTTTTT. Residues: CASRTGSNTGELFF.

The chain couples TRBV19 to TRBJ2-5, with a tentative D call TRBD2 (6 bases). The CDR3 runs 17 residues. CDR1 and CDR2 from the germline V gene are LNHDA and SQIVND (reference sequence). V was pared by 3 bases and J by 3 bases, with 20 bases between. The CDR3 spells CASSILTPLADEETQYF. The CDR3 nucleotides are TGTGCCAGTAGTATCCTAACCCCACTAGCCGACGAAGAGACCCAGTACTTC.

The chain joins TRBV7-6 to TRBJ2-5; 9 nucleotides line up with TRBD1. Trimming cost V 1 base and J 5 bases; bases outside gene matches: 5. In germline, CDR1 is SGHVS, CDR2 FNYEAQ. This CDR3 is 15 amino acids long. The CDR3 loop is CASSLGDRAGETQYF. CDR3 nucleotide sequence: TGTGCCAGCAGCTTAGGGGACAGGGCCGGGGAGACCCAGTACTTC.

CDR3 sequence: CAWSEGEGGHGYTF. The DNA of the CDR3 is TGTGCCTGGAGTGAGGGTGAGGGGGGGCATGGCTACACCTTC. This chain links TRBV30 with TRBJ1-2, with a tentative D call TRBD1 (6 bases). Trimming removed 1 base at V and 6 bases at J, with 15 bases between. The CDR3 consists of 14 residues. Looked up from germline, CDR1 is GTSNPN and CDR2 is SVGIG (reference sequence).